The rows below give T cell receptor beta chains drawn from one sample of a study of cytomegalovirus exposure and HLA in healthy donors. Generated by immunoSEQ multiplex PCR, the TCRdb table keeps only in-frame clones and is missing some. The sample holds 150,000 to 200,000 clones; about 87% are singletons and the top ten take about 1.7%. Sequencing was done on a sample of PBMCs. The receptors shown here come from a woman aged 18-29 years in good health and CMV-seronegative. CDR3s include the opening cysteine and the closing phenylalanine or tryptophan. The D gene is left open where the match is weak.

>TRBJ2-1|.|TRBV18|13
CASSPPIGGVWFF
TGTGCCAGCTCACCACCGATAGGGGGGGTTTGGTTCTTC
>TRBJ1-1|.|TRBV7-9|13
CASSLQGNTEAFF
TGTGCCAGCAGCCTACAGGGTAACACTGAAGCTTTCTTT
>TRBJ2-1|TRBD1|TRBV30|14
CAWSSDRGYNEQFF
TGTGCCTGGAGTTCCGACAGGGGTTACAATGAGCAGTTCTTC
>TRBJ2-7|TRBD2|TRBV28|15
CASRPRLADSYEQYF
TGTGCCAGCAGACCTCGACTAGCGGACTCCTACGAGCAGTACTTC
>TRBJ2-1|TRBD2|TRBV27|18
CASSAGLAGGPPYNEQFF
TGTGCCAGCAGTGCGGGACTAGCGGGAGGGCCCCCCTACAATGAGCAGTTCTTC
>TRBJ1-4|TRBD1|TRBV5-1|13
CASSGTGWEKLFF
TGCGCCAGCAGCGGGACAGGATGGGAAAAACTGTTTTTT
>TRBJ1-3|.|TRBV11-1|13
CASSSDLGNTIYF
TGTGCCAGCAGTTCGGACTTGGGAAACACCATATATTTT
>TRBJ1-2|TRBD1|TRBV11-2|17
CASSLDPTDRGLRGYTF
TGTGCCAGCAGCTTAGATCCAACGGACAGGGGGCTGCGTGGCTACACCTTC
>TRBJ2-5|TRBD2|TRBV5-1|16
CASSFFGGGYQETQYF
TGCGCCAGCAGCTTCTTTGGCGGGGGGTACCAAGAGACCCAGTACTTC
>TRBJ1-5|.|TRBV25-1|14
CASSGTYSNQPQHF
TGTGCCAGCAGTGGGACATATAGCAATCAGCCCCAGCATTTT
>TRBJ2-3|.|TRBV10-3|16
CAISDLSGSSTDTQYF
TGTGCCATCAGTGACTTAAGCGGTTCTAGCACAGATACGCAGTATTTT
>TRBJ2-3|.|TRBV18|15
CASSPPAGGTDTQYF
TGTGCCAGCTCACCACCGGCAGGGGGCACAGATACGCAGTATTTT
>TRBJ2-5|.|TRBV4-2|18
CASSQVGWASVLQETQYF
TGTGCCAGCAGCCAAGTAGGTTGGGCATCGGTTCTTCAAGAGACCCAGTACTTC
>TRBJ2-5|.|TRBV6-1|13
CASSEVSGGTQYF
TGTGCCAGCAGTGAAGTTAGTGGTGGGACCCAGTACTTC
>TRBJ2-1|TRBD2|TRBV7-9|16
CASSLGAGGPLNEQFF
TGTGCCAGCAGCTTAGGAGCGGGAGGGCCTTTAAATGAGCAGTTCTTC
>TRBJ2-1|.|TRBV19|15
CASSKGRGMWNEQFF
TGTGCCAGTAGTAAGGGCAGGGGCATGTGGAATGAGCAGTTCTTC
>TRBJ2-3|.|TRBV18|13
CASSPRDTDTQYF
TGTGCCAGCTCACCTCGAGACACAGATACGCAGTATTTT
>TRBJ2-7|.|TRBV4-1|14
CASSQVGQRFRQYF
TGCGCCAGCAGCCAAGTGGGACAACGTTTTCGGCAGTACTTC
>TRBJ2-6|.|TRBV7-6|17
CASSLVAGAAGANVLTF
TGTGCCAGCAGCTTAGTTGCCGGAGCAGCTGGGGCCAACGTCCTGACTTTC
>TRBJ2-7|TRBD1|TRBV4-2|14
CASSQGTGAHEQYF
TGTGCCAGCAGCCAAGGGACAGGGGCCCACGAGCAGTACTTC